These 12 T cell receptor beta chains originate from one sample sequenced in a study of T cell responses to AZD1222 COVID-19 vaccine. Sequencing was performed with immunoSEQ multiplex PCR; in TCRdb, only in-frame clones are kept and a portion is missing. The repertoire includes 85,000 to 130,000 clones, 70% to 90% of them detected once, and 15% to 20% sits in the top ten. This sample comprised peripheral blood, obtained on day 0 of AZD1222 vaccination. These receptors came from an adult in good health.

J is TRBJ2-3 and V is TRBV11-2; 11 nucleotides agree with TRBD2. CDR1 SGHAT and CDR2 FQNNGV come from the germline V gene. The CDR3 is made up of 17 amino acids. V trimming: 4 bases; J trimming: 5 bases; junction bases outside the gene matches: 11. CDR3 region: CASSSGPSGRCQDTQYF. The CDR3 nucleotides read TGTGCCAGCAGCTCGGGCCCTAGCGGGAGGTGTCAAGATACGCAGTATTTT.

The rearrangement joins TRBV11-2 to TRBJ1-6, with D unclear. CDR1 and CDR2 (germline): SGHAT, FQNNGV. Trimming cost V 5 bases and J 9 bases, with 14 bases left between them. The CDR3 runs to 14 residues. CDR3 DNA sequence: TGTGCCAGCAGCATGGAGATCGTGGGTTCACCCCTCCACTTT. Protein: CASSMEIVGSPLHF.

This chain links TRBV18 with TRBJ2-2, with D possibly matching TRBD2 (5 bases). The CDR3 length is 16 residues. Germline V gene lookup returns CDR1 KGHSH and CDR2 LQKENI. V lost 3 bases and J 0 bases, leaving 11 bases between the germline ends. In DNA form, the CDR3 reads TGTGCCAGCTCACCGATGACGGGGACGAACACCGGGGAGCTGTTTTTT. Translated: CASSPMTGTNTGELFF.

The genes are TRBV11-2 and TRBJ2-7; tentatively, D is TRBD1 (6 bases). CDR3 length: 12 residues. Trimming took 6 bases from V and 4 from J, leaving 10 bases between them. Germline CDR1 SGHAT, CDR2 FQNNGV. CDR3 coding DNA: TGTGCCAGCAGTTCGACAGGATACGAGCAGTACTTC. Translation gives CASSSTGYEQYF. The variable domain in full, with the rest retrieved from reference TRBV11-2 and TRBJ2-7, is EAGVAQSPRYKIIEKRQSVAFWCNPISGHATLYWYQQILGQGPKLLIQFQNNGVVDDSQLPKDRFSAERLKGVDSTLKIQPAKLEDSAVYLCASSSTGYEQYFGPGTRLTVT.

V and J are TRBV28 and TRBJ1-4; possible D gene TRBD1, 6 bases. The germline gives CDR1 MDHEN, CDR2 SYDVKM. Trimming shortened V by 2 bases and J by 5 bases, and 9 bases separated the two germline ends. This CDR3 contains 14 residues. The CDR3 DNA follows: TGTGCCAGCAGTTTACAGGGGTTAAATGAAAAACTGTTTTTT. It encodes CASSLQGLNEKLFF. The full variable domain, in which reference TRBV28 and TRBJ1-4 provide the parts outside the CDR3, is DVKVTQSSRYLVKRTGEKVFLECVQDMDHENMFWYRQDPGLGLRLIYFSYDVKMKEKGDIPEGYSVSREKKERFSLILESASTNQTSMYLCASSLQGLNEKLFFGSGTQLSVL.

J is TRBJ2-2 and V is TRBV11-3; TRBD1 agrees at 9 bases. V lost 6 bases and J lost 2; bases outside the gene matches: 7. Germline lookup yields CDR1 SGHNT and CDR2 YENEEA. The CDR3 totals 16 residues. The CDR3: CASSGQGQGNTGELFF. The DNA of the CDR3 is TGTGCCAGCAGTGGACAGGGACAGGGCAACACCGGGGAGCTGTTTTTT.

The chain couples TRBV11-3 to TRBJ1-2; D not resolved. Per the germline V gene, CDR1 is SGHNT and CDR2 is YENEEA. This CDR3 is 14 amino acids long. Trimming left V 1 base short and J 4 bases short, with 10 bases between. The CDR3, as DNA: TGTGCCAGCAGCTTAGGTTCGGGGTCCTATGGCTACACCTTC. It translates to CASSLGSGSYGYTF.

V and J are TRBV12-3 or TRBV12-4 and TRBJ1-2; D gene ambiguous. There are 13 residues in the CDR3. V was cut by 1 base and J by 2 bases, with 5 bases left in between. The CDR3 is CASSLGVNYGYTF. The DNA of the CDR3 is TGTGCCAGCAGTTTAGGTGTAAACTATGGCTACACCTTC.

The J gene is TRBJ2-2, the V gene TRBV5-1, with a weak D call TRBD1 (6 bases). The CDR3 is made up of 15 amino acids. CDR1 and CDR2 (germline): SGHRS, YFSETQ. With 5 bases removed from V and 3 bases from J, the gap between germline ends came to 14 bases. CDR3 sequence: CASSTGYWDTGELFF. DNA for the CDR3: TGCGCCAGCAGTACAGGGTATTGGGACACCGGGGAGCTGTTTTTT.

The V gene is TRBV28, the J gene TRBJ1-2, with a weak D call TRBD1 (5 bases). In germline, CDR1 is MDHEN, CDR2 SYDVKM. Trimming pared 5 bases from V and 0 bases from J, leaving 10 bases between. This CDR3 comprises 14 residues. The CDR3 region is CASSGGSANYGYTF. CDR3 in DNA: TGTGCCAGCAGTGGGGGGTCGGCTAACTATGGCTACACCTTC.

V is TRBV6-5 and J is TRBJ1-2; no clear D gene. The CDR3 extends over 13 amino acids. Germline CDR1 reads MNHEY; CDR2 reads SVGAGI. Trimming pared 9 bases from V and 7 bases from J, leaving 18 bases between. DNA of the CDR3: TGTGCCAGACAGTTACGGGTGCGGACTGGCTACACCTTC. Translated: CARQLRVRTGYTF.

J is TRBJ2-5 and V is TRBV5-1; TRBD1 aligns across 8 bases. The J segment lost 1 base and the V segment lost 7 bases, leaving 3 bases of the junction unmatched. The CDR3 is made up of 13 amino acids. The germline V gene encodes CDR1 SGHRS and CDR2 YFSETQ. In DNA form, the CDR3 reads TGCGCCAGCGGGGGACAGGCCCAAGAGACCCAGTACTTC. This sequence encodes CASGGQAQETQYF.